This TCR beta chain was sequenced during a study of T cell repertoires in cytomegalovirus infection. About the research overall: Public TCR beta signature analysis indicated the presence of both CMV infection and matching HLA type.

The study, taken as a whole, reports: HLA-C-restricted CMV clonotypes gave the most frequent clonotype in two of eight donors. Carriers of CMV and the relevant HLA type were discriminated by public TCR beta frequency.

This clonotype was seen many times. Its antigen is as yet unknown. In germline, CDR1 is MNHNY, CDR2 SVGAGI (reference sequence). The CDR3 has 14 residues. Between the trimmed V and J ends, which lost 7 bases and 3 bases, there was a span of 10 bases. Using its own MiXCR run on the reads, TCRdb lists one record per CDR3 protein. The table includes approximately 140,000 distinct CDR3 sequences, roughly 6% detected once. The chain has TRBV6-6 and TRBJ2-6; tentative D call: TRBD1 (6 bases). The sample comprised PBMCs. The TCR sequence derives from a human donor in good health (CMV status not recorded). Some clones in this sample may be carry-over from other donors' samples. The CDR3 bases are TGTGCCAGCATCACAGGGTTTGGGGCCAACGTCCTGACTTTC. Protein product: CASITGFGANVLTF.